Listed below are T cell receptor beta chains from one sample, sequenced in a study of regulatory T cells in long-lasting Graves disease. TCRdb reprocessed the multiplex PCR reads via MiXCR and lists one record per CDR3 protein. The table includes roughly 300,000 distinct CDR3 sequences, about 20% detected once. Sequenced material: peripheral blood mononuclear cells (PBMCs), taken when the disease was refractory, from a patient treated with antithyroid drugs. These receptors were taken from a female donor with Graves disease. Each CDR3 is given with its conserved first and last residue. Fields, in order: clone size, J gene, D gene, V gene, CDR3 DNA, CDR3 protein. A D gene is named only where the DNA matches it firmly. The size of a clone is reported for some rows only, either as once, few or many, or as a class for expanded clones.

many,TRBJ2-5,-,TRBV28,TGTGCCAGCAAGAGAAGTCCGGGACTCCCGGTCGACGAGACCCAGTACTTC,CASKRSPGLPVDETQYF
many,TRBJ2-6,-,TRBV28,TGTGCCAGCGCCTACAGAGGGGACTCTGGGGCCAACGTCCTGACTTTC,CASAYRGDSGANVLTF
once,TRBJ1-2,-,TRBV9,TGTGCCAGCACTGGGTCACCCTCTGAGGGTGGCTACACCTTC,CASTGSPSEGGYTF
-,TRBJ2-7,-,TRBV5-1,TGCGCCAGCAGCGCGAAAGGGCCCGACTACGAGCAGTACTTC,CASSAKGPDYEQYF
many,TRBJ2-7,-,TRBV11-2,TGTGCCAGCAGCTTAGCGGCACCCTACGAGCAGTACTTC,CASSLAAPYEQYF
many,TRBJ1-5,-,TRBV11-2,TGTGCCAGCAGCTTAGAAGCAGGGTTCGGTAGCAATCAGCCCCAGCATTTT,CASSLEAGFGSNQPQHF
-,TRBJ2-1,-,TRBV19,TGTGCCAGTAGTATAGATCGACTAGAGTCGGGCCTGGGTGAGCAGTTCTTC,CASSIDRLESGLGEQFF
-,TRBJ1-3,-,TRBV3-1,TGTGCCAGCAGCCAAGATGCCCCTATCTCTGGAAACACCATATATTTT,CASSQDAPISGNTIYF
many,TRBJ2-7,TRBD2,TRBV11-2,TGTGCCAGCAGCCCCCCCGGGACTAGCGGCTGGGGGGAGCAGTACTTC,CASSPPGTSGWGEQYF
few,TRBJ1-1,-,TRBV5-1,TGCGCCAGCAGCGCAATGGGGAGTTCGAACACTGAAGCTTTCTTT,CASSAMGSSNTEAFF
many,TRBJ2-7,TRBD2,TRBV27,TGTGCCAGCAGCCTTCCCTCTCTAGCGGGTAACGAGCAGTACTTC,CASSLPSLAGNEQYF
few,TRBJ2-7,-,TRBV18,TGTGCCAGCTCGCCGCAACAGGGCTCCTACGAGCAGTACTTC,CASSPQQGSYEQYF
-,TRBJ1-5,-,TRBV28,TGTGCCAGCAGTTTCTTGAAAATAAAGACAGTACTCAATCAGCCCCAGCATTTT,CASSFLKIKTVLNQPQHF
-,TRBJ2-2,-,TRBV20-1,TGCAGTGCGTCTGGGGCGCAGTCCGGGGAGCTGTTTTTT,CSASGAQSGELFF
many,TRBJ1-5,-,TRBV12-3/TRBV12-4,TGTGCCAGCAGTCTCCTTTGGGCCGACGCGCCCCAGCATTTT,CASSLLWADAPQHF
many,TRBJ2-2,TRBD1,TRBV7-2,TGTGCCAGCAGCTTACTGGCCACAGGGGCCGGGGAGCTGTTTTTT,CASSLLATGAGELFF
few,TRBJ1-1,-,TRBV6-9,TGTGCCAGCAGTTATGGGGTTACCACTGAAGCTTTCTTT,CASSYGVTTEAFF
-,TRBJ2-1,-,TRBV5-1,TGCGCCAGCAGCCCGCCAGGACAGATGAGCTCCTACAATGAGCAGTTCTTC,CASSPPGQMSSYNEQFF
many,TRBJ1-4,TRBD1,TRBV11-2,TGTGCCAGCAGCTCGAACAGGGGCCGATTCGAAAAACTGTTTTTT,CASSSNRGRFEKLFF
-,TRBJ2-5,-,TRBV14,TGTGCCAGCAGCCAAGAGCCCCTCAGGGGATGGGAGACCCAGTACTTC,CASSQEPLRGWETQYF
many,TRBJ1-1,-,TRBV20-1,TGCAGTGCTAGACAGGGAGACACTGAAGCTTTCTTT,CSARQGDTEAFF
few,TRBJ2-7,-,TRBV6-2/TRBV6-3,TGTGCCAGCAGTTACTCCCCGGACTACTACTACGAGCAGTACTTC,CASSYSPDYYYEQYF
few,TRBJ2-1,TRBD1,TRBV28,TGTGCCAGCAGTACACAGGGGGCCCTTAACAATGAGCAGTTCTTC,CASSTQGALNNEQFF
few,TRBJ1-2,-,TRBV9,TGTGCCAGCGATGGGGGCGCGGTTTGGGGCTACACCTTC,CASDGGAVWGYTF
few,TRBJ1-6,-,TRBV6-1,TGTGCCAGCAAAGGACAGTTTGTCCCGAATTCACCCCTCCACTTT,CASKGQFVPNSPLHF
few,TRBJ1-5,TRBD1,TRBV6-4,TGTGCCAGCAGCCCTAACAGGGGAGGCCAGCCCCAGCATTTT,CASSPNRGGQPQHF
-,TRBJ2-5,TRBD2,TRBV20-1,TGCAGTGGGACTAGAGGGCAAGAGACCCAGTACTTC,CSGTRGQETQYF
-,TRBJ2-5,-,TRBV9,TGTGCCAGCAGTCCCGGGAAGGCCTTTCGGGAGACCCAGTACTTC,CASSPGKAFRETQYF
-,TRBJ1-2,TRBD1,TRBV9,TGTGCCAGCAGCGAGGGTGGACAGGACTATGGCTACACCTTC,CASSEGGQDYGYTF
-,TRBJ1-2,-,TRBV11-2,TGTGCCAGCAGCTTAGGTCATGGCAGGGCTTCCTATGGCTACACCTTC,CASSLGHGRASYGYTF
many,TRBJ1-2,-,TRBV2,TGTGCCAGCAGCTTAATAGGCAGGGCTGACTATGGCTACACCTTC,CASSLIGRADYGYTF
-,TRBJ1-4,TRBD1,TRBV29-1,TGCAGCGTCGCCAACCCCGGGACAGGGGTCCAACGGGGGGAAAAACTGTTTTTT,CSVANPGTGVQRGEKLFF